This entry lists 23 T cell receptor beta chains sequenced from one sample in a study of post-analysis software for immune sequencing data. Their antigens are not known. The study's findings and limits: Controls showed lower frequencies than patients for five TRBV segments, and TRBV5-6, TRBV5-1 and TRBV20-1 were among these.

Unique molecular identifiers tagged the TCR beta cDNA libraries. Each CDR3 protein is one row after TCRdb ran MiXCR on the PCR reads. The table records 380,000 or so distinct CDR3 sequences, roughly 36% of them present only once. The sample consisted of blood. The receptors were sampled from a girl aged 5 to 17 with multiple sclerosis.

The chain links TRBV3-1 to TRBJ2-5, with 8 bases matching TRBD2. Per the germline V gene, CDR1 is LGHDT and CDR2 is YNNKEL (reference sequence). The length of the CDR3 is 13 residues. V gave up 1 base and J gave up 14 bases; unmatched junction bases: 9. The CDR3 DNA reads TGTGCCAGCAGCCAAGCGACTAGCGACGAGCACTACTTC. Translation: CASSQATSDEHYF.

DNA for the CDR3: TGTGCCAGCAGCCCCTTTGGATACACCGGGGAGCTGTTTTTT. Amino acid sequence: CASSPFGYTGELFF. The chain links TRBV4-2 to TRBJ2-2; D is uncertain. The CDR3 is made up of 14 amino acids. The V gene lost 4 bases and the J gene lost 3 bases, with 9 bases spanning the gap. Germline V lookup: CDR1 LGHNA, CDR2 YNFKEQ.

The sample holds a few counts of this clonotype. The gene calls are TRBV12-3 or TRBV12-4 and TRBJ2-5, with 8 bases identical to TRBD1. Matching the DNA end better, TRBJ2-7 makes the J call doubtful. This CDR3 has 14 amino acids. CDR3 amino acids: CASSLPTGAYEQYF. The CDR3 DNA follows: TGTGCCAGCAGTTTACCGACAGGGGCCTACGAGCAGTACTTC.

This clonotype was recorded only once. This chain links TRBV7-2 with TRBJ2-7, with 9 bases matching TRBD1. Germline lookup yields CDR1 SGHTA and CDR2 FQGNSA. This CDR3 spans 15 amino acids. Trimming took 3 bases from V and 0 from J; bases not matched to a gene: 3. The CDR3 loop is CASSFRDRDSYEQYF. The CDR3, as DNA: TGTGCCAGCAGCTTCCGGGACAGGGACTCCTACGAGCAGTACTTC.

Notes on this clonotype: No DNA is shown, since the ends of the CDR3 on it are uncertain; the CDR3 is the one TCRdb lists. This chain links TRBV15 with TRBJ2-3; no check of the table's D call, TRBD2, against the DNA was made. In germline, CDR1 is LNHNV, CDR2 YYDKDF (reference sequence). Including both end residues, the CDR3 is 16 amino acids long. CDR3 in amino acids: CATSRWAGGSTDTRYF.

J is TRBJ2-7 and V is TRBV7-9; no clear D. CDR3 length: 12 amino acids. V lost 8 bases and J 2 bases, leaving 10 bases between the germline ends. The germline CDR1 and CDR2 sequences are SEHNR and FQNEAQ (reference sequence). CDR3 DNA: TGTGCCAGCCAGACTGGTCCCTACGAGCAGTACTTC. This translates into CASQTGPYEQYF.

The V call is TRBV6-5, the J call TRBJ1-2, with D perhaps TRBD1 (6 bases). The V and J ends lost 0 bases and 8 bases respectively, with 13 bases between them. The CDR3 consists of 14 residues. Germline V CDR1 and CDR2: MNHEY, SVGAGI. The CDR3 loop is CASSYSGGLEGYTF. The CDR3 region has the DNA TGTGCCAGCAGTTACTCTGGGGGCCTGGAGGGCTACACCTTC.

CDR3 in amino acids: CASSQFWGGEPQHF. In DNA, the CDR3 is TGCGCCAGCAGCCAATTTTGGGGGGGCGAGCCCCAGCATTTT. The V gene is TRBV4-1, the J gene TRBJ1-5; D perhaps matches TRBD1 (6 bases). The germline V gene encodes CDR1 MGHRA and CDR2 YSYEKL. Trimming removed 2 bases at V and 8 bases at J, with 13 bases between. This CDR3 is 14 amino acids long.

This clonotype was detected a few times. V usage is TRBV9 and J usage is TRBJ1-4, with 8 bases lining up with TRBD1. CDR1 and CDR2 (germline): SGDLS, YYNGEE. J lost 7 bases, V lost 4 bases, and 12 bases had no gene match. CDR3 size: 16 residues. The DNA of the CDR3 is TGTGCCAGCAGCCCCAACAGGGGGGGCCAGGGTGAAAAACTGTTTTTT. Translated: CASSPNRGGQGEKLFF.

The chain carries TRBV25-1 and TRBJ1-2; D remains unclear. This CDR3 region has 12 residues. Trimming took off 10 bases at V and 4 bases at J, with 13 bases between the two ends. The germline CDR1 and CDR2 sequences are MGHDK and SYGVNS. CDR3 region: CAKGEKGYGYTF. The CDR3, as DNA: TGTGCCAAAGGCGAAAAGGGCTATGGCTACACCTTC.

V usage is TRBV9 and J usage is TRBJ2-5; 7 bases match TRBD2. J was trimmed by 4 bases and V by 3 bases; bases with no gene match: 3. This CDR3 has 13 residues. The V gene's germline CDR1 is SGDLS and CDR2 YYNGEE. CDR3 nucleotide sequence: TGTGCCAGCAGCGCTAGCGGTGGAGAGACCCAGTACTTC. The encoded protein is CASSASGGETQYF.

The V and J genes are TRBV20-1 and TRBJ1-5, with no clear D. V lost 6 bases to trimming and J lost 7 bases, with 13 bases between them. Germline values: CDR1 DFQATT, CDR2 SNEGSKA (reference sequence). This CDR3 comprises 12 residues. The CDR3 protein is CSARRGGQPQHF. The CDR3, as DNA: TGCAGTGCGAGACGGGGAGGACAGCCCCAGCATTTT.

The CDR3 reads CASSLDGRGRDEQYF. The CDR3 region has the DNA TGTGCCAGCAGCTTAGATGGTAGGGGGCGCGACGAGCAGTACTTC. This sequence joins TRBV7-8 and TRBJ2-4; 7 positions match TRBD1. The J call is in doubt because the DNA end fits TRBJ2-7 better. The CDR3 runs 15 residues. The germline CDR1 and CDR2 sequences are SGHVS and FQNEAQ.

This clonotype occurred a few times. CDR3 in amino acids: CASSLEASGTPGYF. The DNA for the CDR3 is TGTGCCAGCAGCTTAGAAGCTAGCGGGACCCCAGGGTATTTT. This sequence joins TRBV7-2 and TRBJ2-3, with 9 bases identical to TRBD2. This CDR3 has 14 amino acids. Germline V gene lookup returns CDR1 SGHTA and CDR2 FQGNSA. With 1 base clipped from V and 14 bases from J, the junction kept 10 bases outside the gene matches.

The CDR3 protein is CASSYGPFLTEAFF. CDR3 nucleotide sequence: TGTGCCAGCAGTTACGGACCGTTCCTCACTGAAGCTTTCTTT. J is TRBJ1-1 and V is TRBV6-5; D is uncertain. CDR3 size: 14 residues. V lost 2 bases and J lost 4, with 11 bases in between. Per germline, CDR1 MNHEY and CDR2 SVGAGI.

Only one count was recorded for this clonotype. This chain uses TRBV6-5 with TRBJ1-2; 10 bases are a match to TRBD1. Germline V gene lookup returns CDR1 MNHEY and CDR2 SVGAGI. CDR3 length: 19 amino acids. V was pared by 4 bases and J by 4 bases, with 18 bases of the junction left unmatched. For the CDR3, the DNA is TGTGCCAGCAGTTCCCTCTACCCGACAGGGGGCAGGGAAGGCTATGGCTACACCTTC. Translated, it gives CASSSLYPTGGREGYGYTF.

The genes are TRBV5-1 and TRBJ1-4; maybe TRBD1 (6 bases). This CDR3 spans 16 amino acids. Trimming removed 3 bases from V and 0 bases from J, with 12 bases in between. Germline V gene lookup returns CDR1 SGHRS and CDR2 YFSETQ. This CDR3 is CASSYSGAATNEKLFF. The CDR3 DNA reads as TGCGCCAGCAGCTACTCAGGGGCAGCAACTAATGAAAAACTGTTTTTT.

The chain links TRBV5-8 to TRBJ1-5, with D perhaps TRBD1 (5 bases). The CDR3 consists of 14 residues. Germline-derived CDR1 and CDR2 are SGHTS and YDEGEE. With 4 bases removed from V and 7 bases from J, the gap between germline ends came to 15 bases. CDR3 in amino acids: CASSQVQGEQPQHF. For the CDR3, the DNA is TGTGCCAGCAGCCAAGTTCAGGGAGAGCAGCCCCAGCATTTT. The full variable domain, in which reference TRBV5-8 and TRBJ1-5 provide the parts outside the CDR3, is EAGVTQSPTHLIKTRGQQATLRCSPISGHTSVYWYQQALGLGLQFLLWYDEGEERNRGNFPPRFSGRQFPNYSSELNVNALELEDSALYLCASSQVQGEQPQHFGDGTRLSIL.

The V call is TRBV28, the J call TRBJ2-1, with D unclear. The CDR3 consists of 14 residues. The germline gives CDR1 MDHEN, CDR2 SYDVKM. V lost 0 bases, J lost 2 bases, and 5 bases lay in between. Here the CDR3 reads CASSLWDPYNEQFF. The DNA of the CDR3 is TGTGCCAGCAGTTTATGGGACCCCTACAATGAGCAGTTCTTC.

This clonotype was seen only a few times. The rearrangement uses TRBV9 and TRBJ1-1, with a tentative D call TRBD1 (5 bases). Germline V lookup: CDR1 SGDLS, CDR2 YYNGEE. V was clipped by 2 bases and J by 6 bases, with 14 bases between them. The CDR3 loop spans 14 amino acids. In nucleotides, the CDR3 is TGTGCCAGCAGCGTTGTGGGGGTCGGGGCTGAAGCTTTCTTT. This codes for CASSVVGVGAEAFF.

The V and J genes are TRBV7-3 and TRBJ2-5; TRBD1 agrees at 7 bases. Trimming cost V 0 bases and J 11 bases; bases outside gene matches: 12. CDR3 length equals 15 residues. In germline, CDR1 is SGHTA, CDR2 FQGTGA. The DNA of the CDR3 is TGTGCCAGCAGCTTAACAGGGGGCAGGGTAGGGGAGCAGTACTTC. It encodes CASSLTGGRVGEQYF.

V usage is TRBV19 and J usage is TRBJ1-3; D gene ambiguous. CDR3 length: 16 residues. Per the germline V gene, CDR1 is LNHDA and CDR2 is SQIVND (reference sequence). V lost 3 bases and J 0 bases, leaving 12 bases between the germline ends. The CDR3 DNA reads as TGTGCCAGTAGTATGCCATCAGCGTCCTCTGGAAACACCATATATTTT. This codes for CASSMPSASSGNTIYF.

This clonotype was seen only a few times. V and J are TRBV5-1 and TRBJ2-3, with 8 bases aligning to TRBD2. After removal of 0 bases from V and 3 bases from J, the junction contained 9 bases not matched to a gene. This CDR3 spans 17 amino acids. From germline, CDR1 is SGHRS and CDR2 YFSETQ. The CDR3 DNA sequence: TGCGCCAGCAGCTTGGGAGGACGGGGGGGCCGTACAGATACGCAGTATTTT. Translation: CASSLGGRGGRTDTQYF. Together with reference TRBV5-1 and TRBJ2-3, the CDR3 gives the full variable domain: KAGVTQTPRYLIKTRGQQVTLSCSPISGHRSVSWYQQTPGQGLQFLFEYFSETQRNKGNFPGRFSGRQFSNSRSEMNVSTLELGDSALYLCASSLGGRGGRTDTQYFGPGTRLTVL.